These 9 T cell receptor beta chains were sequenced from one sample in a study of cytomegalovirus exposure and HLA in healthy donors. The method was immunoSEQ multiplex PCR; TCRdb's version includes in-frame clones alone and lacks a portion of them. The table shows 250,000 to 400,000 clones, with approximately 85% occurring only once. Source material: PBMCs. These receptors were collected from a man in his thirties or forties in good health and CMV-seronegative.

CDR3 sequence: CASSSSYFGANVLTF. CDR3 DNA sequence: TGTGCCAGCAGCTCCTCTTATTTTGGGGCCAACGTCCTGACTTTC. The chain links TRBV7-9 to TRBJ2-6; D unclear. The CDR3 has 15 residues. Trimming took 4 bases from V and 3 from J, leaving 10 bases between them. From germline, CDR1 is SEHNR and CDR2 FQNEAQ (reference sequence).

J is TRBJ1-1 and V is TRBV27; 7 nucleotides align to TRBD1. Germline V gives CDR1 MNHEY, CDR2 SMNVEV (reference sequence). With 3 bases clipped from V and 3 bases from J, the junction kept 4 bases outside the gene matches. The CDR3 sequence is 14 residues long. The CDR3 region has the DNA TGTGCCAGCAGTTTGCCGGGACAGCACACTGAAGCTTTCTTT. Translated: CASSLPGQHTEAFF.

V gene TRBV5-1 combines with J gene TRBJ1-6; D uncertain. CDR1 is SGHRS and CDR2 is YFSETQ in the germline V gene. Trimming shortened V by 0 bases and J by 0 bases, and 7 bases separated the two germline ends. The CDR3 has 16 residues. The CDR3: CASSLGDGSYNSPLHF. The CDR3 DNA sequence: TGCGCCAGCAGCTTGGGAGATGGCTCCTATAATTCACCCCTCCACTTT.

V gene TRBV10-3 combines with J gene TRBJ2-1, with a tentative D call TRBD1 (5 bases). This CDR3 spans 16 amino acids. Germline CDR1 reads ENHRY; CDR2 reads SYGVKD. V was clipped by 2 bases and J by 2 bases, with 13 bases between them. The CDR3, as DNA: TGTGCCATCAGTGAGAGTTTGGACACCCCCTACAATGAGCAGTTCTTC. Amino acid sequence: CAISESLDTPYNEQFF.

This clone was recorded a few times. The chain couples TRBV7-9 to TRBJ2-7; perhaps TRBD2 as D (5 bases). Germline CDR1 is SEHNR and CDR2 is FQNEAQ (reference sequence). The CDR3 extends over 13 amino acids. With 5 bases removed from V and 2 bases from J, the gap between germline ends came to 10 bases. Here the CDR3 DNA reads TGTGCCAGCAGCCCCCCGAGGGCCTACGAGCAGTACTTC. It is translated as CASSPPRAYEQYF.

This clone occurred once. The chain recombines TRBV5-1 with TRBJ2-3, with 14 bases identical to TRBD2. Germline V lookup: CDR1 SGHRS, CDR2 YFSETQ. The CDR3 covers 16 residues. J was trimmed by 5 bases and V by 1 base; bases with no gene match: 3. CDR3 sequence: CASSLWTSGGRDTQYF. The CDR3 DNA sequence: TGCGCCAGCAGCTTGTGGACTAGCGGGGGGAGAGATACGCAGTATTTT.

This sequence joins TRBV6-5 and TRBJ1-1; D may be TRBD1 (5 bases). CDR3 size: 15 residues. Germline V gene sequence: CDR1 MNHEY, CDR2 SVGAGI. The V end lost 0 bases, the J end lost 7 bases, and 15 bases lay between the germline ends. CDR3 amino acids: CASSYSGGGRREAFF. Here the CDR3 DNA reads TGTGCCAGCAGTTACTCGGGGGGGGGACGTCGTGAAGCTTTCTTT.

The chain couples TRBV2 to TRBJ2-5; D not resolved. CDR3 length: 11 residues. Looked up from germline, CDR1 is SNHLY and CDR2 is FYNNEI. The V and J ends lost 6 bases and 5 bases respectively, with 7 bases between them. CDR3: CASSVVETQYF. The CDR3 DNA reads as TGTGCCAGCAGCGTCGTTGAGACCCAGTACTTC.

This rearrangement joins TRBV30 to TRBJ2-7, with D tentatively TRBD2 (6 bases). Germline assignment: CDR1 GTSNPN and CDR2 SVGIG (reference sequence). V was shortened by 4 bases and J by 3 bases, with 16 bases between the two germline ends. The CDR3 loop spans 14 amino acids. The CDR3, as DNA: TGTGCCTGGAACCTCGGCGGGGACCTCTACGAGCAGTACTTC. It codes for CAWNLGGDLYEQYF.